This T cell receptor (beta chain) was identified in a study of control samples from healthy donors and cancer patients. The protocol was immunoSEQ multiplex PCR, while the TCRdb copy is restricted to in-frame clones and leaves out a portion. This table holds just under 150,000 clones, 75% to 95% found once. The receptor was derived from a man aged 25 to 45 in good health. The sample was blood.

As DNA, the CDR3 is TGTGCCAGCATAGGGGTCGGGGAGCTGTTTTTT. Amino acids: CASIGVGELFF. The chain links TRBV12-3 or TRBV12-4 to TRBJ2-2, with D maybe TRBD1 (5 bases). CDR3 length: 11 residues. V lost 7 bases and J 7 bases, leaving 7 bases between the germline ends.